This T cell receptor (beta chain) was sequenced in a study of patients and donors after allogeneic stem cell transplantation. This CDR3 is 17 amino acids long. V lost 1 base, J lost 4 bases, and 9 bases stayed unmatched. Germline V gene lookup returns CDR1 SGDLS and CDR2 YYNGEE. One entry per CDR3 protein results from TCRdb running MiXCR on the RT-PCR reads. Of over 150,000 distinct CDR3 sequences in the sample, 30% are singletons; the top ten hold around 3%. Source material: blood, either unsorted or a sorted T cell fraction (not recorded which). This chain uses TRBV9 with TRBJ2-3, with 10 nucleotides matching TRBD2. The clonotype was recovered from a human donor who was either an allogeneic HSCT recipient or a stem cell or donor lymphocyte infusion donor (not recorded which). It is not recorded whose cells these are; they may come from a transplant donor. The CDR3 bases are TGTGCCAGCAGCGTAAGCGGGAGGGCCGGTGTTGCAGATACGCAGTATTTT. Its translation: CASSVSGRAGVADTQYF.